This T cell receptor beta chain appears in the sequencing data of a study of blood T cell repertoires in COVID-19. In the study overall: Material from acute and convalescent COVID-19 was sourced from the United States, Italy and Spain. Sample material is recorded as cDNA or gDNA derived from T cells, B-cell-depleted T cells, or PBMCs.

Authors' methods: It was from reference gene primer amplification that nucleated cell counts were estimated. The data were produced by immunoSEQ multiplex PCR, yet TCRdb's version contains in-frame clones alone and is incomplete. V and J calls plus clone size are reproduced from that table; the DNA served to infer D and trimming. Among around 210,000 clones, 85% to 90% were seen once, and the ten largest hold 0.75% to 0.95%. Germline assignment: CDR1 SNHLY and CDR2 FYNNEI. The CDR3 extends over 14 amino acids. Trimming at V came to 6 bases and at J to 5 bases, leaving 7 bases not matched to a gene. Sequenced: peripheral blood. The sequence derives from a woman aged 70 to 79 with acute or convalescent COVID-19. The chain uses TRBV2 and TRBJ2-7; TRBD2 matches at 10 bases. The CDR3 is CASRSSGSVDEQYF. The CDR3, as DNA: TGTGCCAGCAGATCTAGCGGGAGCGTCGACGAGCAGTACTTC.